This is a list of T cell receptor beta chains from one sample in a study of response to subunit inactivated influenza vaccine. From the RT-PCR reads, TCRdb called clonotypes with MiXCR, one entry per CDR3 protein. The sample carries about 620,000 distinct CDR3 sequences, around 10% recorded once. These sequences were also reported in another study, on T cells expressing NK-cell markers.

The specimen comprised PBMCs from blood, sampled on the day of vaccination. Source of these receptors: a man in his fifties who received an inactivated influenza vaccine. Each CDR3 is given with its conserved first and last residue. D genes are given only for firm matches. The size entry is marked missing in some rows and otherwise reads once, few, many or a size class.

v_gene	len	j_gene	abundance	d_gene	CDR3nt	CDR3aa
TRBV5-4	14	TRBJ2-3	few	TRBD2	TGTGCCAGCAGAGCGGGGGGGCCAGGAGATACGCAGTATTTT	CASRAGGPGDTQYF
TRBV2	11	TRBJ2-5	many	NA	TGTGCCACCGGGTACCAAGAGACCCAGTACTTC	CATGYQETQYF
TRBV27	13	TRBJ2-3	few	NA	TGTGCCAGCAGCCCCGTCGGTGCAGATACGCAGTATTTT	CASSPVGADTQYF
TRBV28	18	TRBJ2-6	NA	TRBD1	TGTGCCAGCAGTAACAGGGGGGCTTCTGCCTCTGGGGCCAACGTCCTGACTTTC	CASSNRGASASGANVLTF
TRBV11-2	12	TRBJ2-5	many	NA	TGTGCCAGCAGCTTAGTGCCAGAGACCCAGTACTTC	CASSLVPETQYF
TRBV4-2	16	TRBJ2-7	NA	NA	TGTGCCAGCAGCCAAGGGACTGGCGGCAGCTCCTACGAGCAGTACTTT	CASSQGTGGSSYEQYF
TRBV19	12	TRBJ2-2	many	NA	TGTGCCAGTAGTATGAATGCCGGGGAGCTGTTTTTT	CASSMNAGELFF
TRBV20-1	13	TRBJ2-1	few	TRBD2	TGCAGTGCTGTAGCGGGCTCCTACAATGAGCAGTTCTTC	CSAVAGSYNEQFF
TRBV10-1	16	TRBJ2-7	once	NA	TGCGCCAGCAGTGAGTTTCGGAGAGGGAGCTCCTACGAGCAGTACTTC	CASSEFRRGSSYEQYF
TRBV7-2	14	TRBJ2-5	many	NA	TGTGCCAGCAGCCCCGGACGTAACCAAGAGACCCAGTACTTC	CASSPGRNQETQYF
TRBV6-2/TRBV6-3	15	TRBJ2-5	few	NA	TGTGCCAGCAGTTACTCGGAGGGGGGGGGAGAGACCCAGTACTTC	CASSYSEGGGETQYF